This T cell receptor (beta chain) was identified in a study of kidney transplant recipient with SARS-CoV-2 infection (dated by TCRdb to the early 2020s). The CDR3 numbers 15 residues from cysteine through phenylalanine. Of all the DNA, just the CDR3 is kept, 45 bases in frame from base 1. V trim: 2 bases; J trim: 9 bases; unmatched bases: 6. For CDR1 and CDR2, the germline V gene (reference sequence) lists DFQATT and SNEGSKA. TCRdb names Illumina MiSeq as the instrument used. Profiling of the peripheral T cell repertoire targeted human TCRbeta genes. As for the original processing: Differential clonotype abundance was tested with beta-binomial modelling to account for variability over time. Expanded clonotypes were screened against the ImmuneCODE reference database of SARS-CoV-2-associated TCRs and were mapped to viral genome regions. Further repertoire analyses covered TRBV gene usage, CDR3 length, CDR3 amino acid overlap between time points, clonotype abundance distributions and Jaccard similarity. Starting from the raw public reads, TCRdb applied fastp trimming at Q25, assembled clones with MiXCR and retained in-frame beta chains. Identical CDR3 proteins give one entry, which carries the most common genes and DNA. The V and J calls here are based on TCRdb, not the publication. For this sample the table gives about 240,000 distinct CDR3 sequences, of which under 35% were detected only once. Less than 8.5% of the sample is in the top ten clones.

The table lists this clonotype with many counts. Its target antigen remains unknown. Per-nucleotide qualities are absent, and no much larger clonotype sits a single base away. The time point label on this specimen signifies: pre-pandemic baseline sample and day 111 after first positive SARS-CoV-2 test. Recombination joined TRBV20-1 with TRBJ2-2, with 13 middle bases fitting TRBD2. The TCR was taken from a young adult male patient who had COVID-19 and was a kidney transplant recipient. Following a transplant, a fraction of the T cells may be traceable to the graft donor. Sample: a blood sample, taken at baseline and on day 111 from a kidney transplant recipient. The nucleotide sequence is TGCAGTGCTAGACCCGGGACTAGCGGGACCTGGGAGCTGTTTTTT. It translates to CSARPGTSGTWELFF.